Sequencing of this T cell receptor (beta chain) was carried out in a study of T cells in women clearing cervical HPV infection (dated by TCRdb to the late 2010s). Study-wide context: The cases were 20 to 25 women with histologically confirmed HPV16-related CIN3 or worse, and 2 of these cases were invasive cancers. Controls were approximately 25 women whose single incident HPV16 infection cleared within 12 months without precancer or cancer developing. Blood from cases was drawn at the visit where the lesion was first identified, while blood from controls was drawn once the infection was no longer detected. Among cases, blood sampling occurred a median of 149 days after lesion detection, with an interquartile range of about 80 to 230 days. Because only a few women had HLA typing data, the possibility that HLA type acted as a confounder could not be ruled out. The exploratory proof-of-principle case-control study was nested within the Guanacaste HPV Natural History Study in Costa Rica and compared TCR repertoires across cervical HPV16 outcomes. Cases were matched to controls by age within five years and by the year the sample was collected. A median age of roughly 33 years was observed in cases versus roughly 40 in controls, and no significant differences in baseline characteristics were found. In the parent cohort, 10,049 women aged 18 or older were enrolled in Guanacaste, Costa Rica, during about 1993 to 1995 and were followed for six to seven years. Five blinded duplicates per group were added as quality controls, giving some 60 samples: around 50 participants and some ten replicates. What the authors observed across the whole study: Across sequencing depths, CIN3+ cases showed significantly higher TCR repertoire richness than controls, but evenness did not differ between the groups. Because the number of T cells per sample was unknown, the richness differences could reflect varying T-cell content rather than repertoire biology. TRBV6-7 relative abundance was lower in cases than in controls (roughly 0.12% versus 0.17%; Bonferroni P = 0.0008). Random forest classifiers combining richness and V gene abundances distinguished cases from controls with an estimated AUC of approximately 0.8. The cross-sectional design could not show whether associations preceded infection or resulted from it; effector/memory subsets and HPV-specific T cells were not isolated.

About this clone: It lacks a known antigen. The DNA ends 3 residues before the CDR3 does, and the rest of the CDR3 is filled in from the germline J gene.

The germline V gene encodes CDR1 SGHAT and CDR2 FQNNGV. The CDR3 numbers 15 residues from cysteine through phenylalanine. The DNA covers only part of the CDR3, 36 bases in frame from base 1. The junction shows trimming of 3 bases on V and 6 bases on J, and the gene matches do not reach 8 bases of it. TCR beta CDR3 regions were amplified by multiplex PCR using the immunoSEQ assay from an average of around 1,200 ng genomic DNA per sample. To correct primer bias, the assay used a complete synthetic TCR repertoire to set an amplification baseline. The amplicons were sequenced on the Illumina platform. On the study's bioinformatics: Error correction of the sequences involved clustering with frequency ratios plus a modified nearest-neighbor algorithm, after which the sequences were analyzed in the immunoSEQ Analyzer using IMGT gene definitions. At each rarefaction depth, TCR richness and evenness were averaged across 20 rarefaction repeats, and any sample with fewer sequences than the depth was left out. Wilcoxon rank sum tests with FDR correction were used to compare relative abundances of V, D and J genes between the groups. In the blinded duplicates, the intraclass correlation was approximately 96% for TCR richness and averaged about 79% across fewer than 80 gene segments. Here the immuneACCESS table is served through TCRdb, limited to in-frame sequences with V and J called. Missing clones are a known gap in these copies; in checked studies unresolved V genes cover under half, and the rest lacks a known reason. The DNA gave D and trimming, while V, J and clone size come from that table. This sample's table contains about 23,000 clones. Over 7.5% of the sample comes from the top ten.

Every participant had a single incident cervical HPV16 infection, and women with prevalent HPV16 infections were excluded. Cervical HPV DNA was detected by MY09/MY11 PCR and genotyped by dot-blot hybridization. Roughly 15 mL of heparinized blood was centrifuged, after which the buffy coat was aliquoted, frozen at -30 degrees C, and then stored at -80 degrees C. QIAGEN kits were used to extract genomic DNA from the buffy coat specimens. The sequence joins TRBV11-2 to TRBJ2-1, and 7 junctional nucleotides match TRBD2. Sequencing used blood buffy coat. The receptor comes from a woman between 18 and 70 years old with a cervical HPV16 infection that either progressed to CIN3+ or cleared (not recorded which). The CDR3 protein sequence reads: CASSLERGSLNEQFF. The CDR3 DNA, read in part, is TGTGCCAGCAGCTTGGAGCGGGGAAGTCTCAATGAG.